The 25 T cell receptor beta chains below all came from one sample that was sequenced in a study of control samples from healthy donors and cancer patients (dated by TCRdb to 2019 to 2021). Library generation was performed with the immunoSEQ multiplex PCR assay. Here the immuneACCESS table is served through TCRdb, limited to in-frame sequences with V and J called. Missing clones are a known gap in these copies; in checked studies unresolved V genes cover under half, and the rest lacks a known reason. This sample comprises fewer than 95,000 clones, 86% of them detected only once. The leading ten clones occupy roughly 1.2% of the sample. Sample: blood. These TCRs come from a woman aged 45 to 65 in good health.

The rearrangement uses TRBV6-1 and TRBJ2-3; TRBD2 aligns across 7 bases. Germline-derived CDR1 and CDR2 are MNHNS and SASEGT. J was trimmed by 4 bases and V by 3 bases; bases with no gene match: 4. This CDR3 region has 14 residues. CDR3 nucleotide sequence: TGTGCCAGCAGTGAGATGGGGAGGGCAGATACGCAGTATTTT. Translation gives CASSEMGRADTQYF.

The chain is built from TRBV3-1 (or the pseudogene TRBV3-2) and TRBJ1-2; weak D call: TRBD1 (5 bases). The CDR3 is 14 amino acids. The V gene's germline CDR1 is LGHDT and CDR2 YNNKEL (reference sequence). Trimming pared 0 bases from V and 7 bases from J, leaving 12 bases between. CDR3 amino acids: CASSQDPGGPGYTF. The CDR3 DNA follows: TGTGCCAGCAGCCAAGATCCCGGGGGTCCTGGCTACACCTTC.

This clone was seen a single time. This CDR3 reads CASSPLGTNTEAFF. The DNA of the CDR3 is TGTGCCAGCAGCCCCTTAGGGACCAACACTGAAGCTTTCTTT. This rearrangement joins TRBV7-6 to TRBJ1-1, with a tentative D call TRBD1 (5 bases). This CDR3 has 14 residues. The V gene's germline CDR1 is SGHVS and CDR2 FNYEAQ. Trimming shortened V by 5 bases and J by 2 bases, and 12 bases separated the two germline ends. Supplemented by reference TRBV7-6 and TRBJ1-1, the full variable domain reads GAGVSQSPRYKVTKRGQDVALRCDPISGHVSLYWYRQALGQGPEFLTYFNYEAQQDKSGLPNDRFSAERPEGSISTLTIQRTEQRDSAMYRCASSPLGTNTEAFFGQGTRLTVV.

The rearrangement uses TRBV7-6 and TRBJ2-7; D is perhaps TRBD2 (5 bases). V was trimmed by 3 bases and J by 0 bases, leaving 12 bases between them. Germline loops: CDR1 SGHVS, CDR2 FNYEAQ. CDR3 length: 15 amino acids. DNA for the CDR3: TGTGCCAGCAGCTTGGCAGAGGGCGCCTCCTACGAGCAGTACTTC. Its translation: CASSLAEGASYEQYF.

V and J are TRBV19 and TRBJ1-5; D uncertain. The ends were cut back, 0 bases at V and 3 bases at J, with 6 bases in the middle. The CDR3 loop spans 14 amino acids. Germline lookup yields CDR1 LNHDA and CDR2 SQIVND (reference sequence). The CDR3 here is CASSIEKYNQPQHF. The CDR3 DNA reads as TGTGCCAGTAGTATAGAGAAGTACAATCAGCCCCAGCATTTT. Complete variable domain (other parts from reference TRBV19 and TRBJ1-5): DGGITQSPKYLFRKEGQNVTLSCEQNLNHDAMYWYRQDPGQGLRLIYYSQIVNDFQKGDIAEGYSVSREKKESFPLTVTSAQKNPTAFYLCASSIEKYNQPQHFGDGTRLSIL.

The V and J genes are TRBV7-3 and TRBJ2-3; 8 positions match TRBD2. This CDR3 region has 13 residues. Losses at the gene ends were 5 bases for V and 11 bases for J; bases not matched to a gene: 9. CDR1 SGHTA and CDR2 FQGTGA come from the germline V gene. As DNA, the CDR3 is TGTGCCAGCAGCCCACTCCCGGGACTAGAGCAGTATTTT. Protein product: CASSPLPGLEQYF.

The rearrangement links TRBV9 to TRBJ1-5; D is ambiguous. V lost 0 bases, J lost 5 bases, and 9 bases lay in between. CDR1 and CDR2 from the germline V gene are SGDLS and YYNGEE. There are 14 residues in the CDR3. In DNA, the CDR3 is TGTGCCAGCAGCGTAGACAGTCGGGATCAGCCCCAGCATTTT. Its protein product is CASSVDSRDQPQHF.

The chain uses TRBV9 and TRBJ2-1; 13 bases agree with TRBD2. CDR1 and CDR2 from the germline V gene are SGDLS and YYNGEE. The CDR3 runs 17 residues. V shed 3 bases and J 5 bases; nucleotides not matched to a gene: 8. In nucleotides, the CDR3 is TGTGCCAGCAGCGCGACCTTCGGACTAGCGGGGGACAATGAGCAGTTCTTC. Encoded protein: CASSATFGLAGDNEQFF.

This clone was seen more than once but under ten times. This chain uses TRBV2 with TRBJ1-2; the D is unclear. CDR1 SNHLY and CDR2 FYNNEI come from the germline V gene. The ends were cut back, 2 bases at V and 7 bases at J, with 8 bases in the middle. CDR3 length equals 12 residues. CDR3 sequence reads: CASSEQKGGYTF. The CDR3 DNA is TGTGCCAGCAGTGAACAGAAGGGTGGCTACACCTTC. Complete variable domain (other parts from reference TRBV2 and TRBJ1-2): EPEVTQTPSHQVTQMGQEVILRCVPISNHLYFYWYRQILGQKVEFLVSFYNNEISEKSEIFDDQFSVERPDGSNFTLKIRSTKLEDSAMYFCASSEQKGGYTFGSGTRLTVV.

The chain couples TRBV2 to TRBJ1-4; no definite D call. Germline CDR1 and CDR2: SNHLY and FYNNEI. The V gene lost 5 bases and the J gene lost 0 bases, with 7 bases spanning the gap. The CDR3 runs 14 residues. The CDR3 sequence: CASSYLATNEKLFF. The CDR3 region has the DNA TGTGCCAGCAGTTATTTAGCAACTAATGAAAAACTGTTTTTT.

This rearrangement joins TRBV14 to TRBJ2-3; D unresolved. Germline CDR1 is SGHDN and CDR2 is FVKESK. The CDR3 contains 14 residues. V was cut by 1 base and J by 0 bases, with 5 bases left in between. CDR3 loop: CASSQGRSTDTQYF. The CDR3 DNA sequence: TGTGCCAGCAGCCAAGGCCGGAGCACAGATACGCAGTATTTT. Looking up the rest from reference TRBV14 and TRBJ2-3 gives the full variable domain: EAGVTQFPSHSVIEKGQTVTLRCDPISGHDNLYWYRRVMGKEIKFLLHFVKESKQDESGMPNNRFLAERTGGTYSTLKVQPAELEDSGVYFCASSQGRSTDTQYFGPGTRLTVL.

This rearrangement joins TRBV6-2 or TRBV6-3 to TRBJ1-2; D gene ambiguous. Deletions cut 4 bases from V and 2 bases from J, with 11 bases between. Germline V gives CDR1 MNHEY, CDR2 SVGEGT. This CDR3 contains 14 residues. The CDR3 DNA sequence: TGTGCCAGCAGTTCCTGGACGGTAAACTATGGCTACACCTTC. Translation: CASSSWTVNYGYTF.

V usage is TRBV10-3 and J usage is TRBJ2-3, with TRBD1 as a possible D gene (6 bases). V gave up 5 bases and J gave up 0 bases, with 12 bases separating them. Germline V gives CDR1 ENHRY, CDR2 SYGVKD. CDR3 length: 15 amino acids. CDR3 in amino acids: CAISLQGRSTDTQYF. The CDR3 DNA is TGTGCCATCAGTTTACAGGGACGAAGCACAGATACGCAGTATTTT.

The V call is TRBV29-1, the J call TRBJ1-1; the match to TRBD1 covers 9 bases. Germline V lookup: CDR1 SQVTM, CDR2 ANQGSEA. This CDR3 is 13 amino acids long. V dropped 7 bases and J dropped 1; count of bases not matched to a gene: 4. CDR3: CSATTGGNTEAFF. DNA for the CDR3: TGCAGCGCCACGACAGGGGGGAACACTGAAGCTTTCTTT.

The chain links TRBV5-1 to TRBJ1-1; the D gene is possibly TRBD1 (6 bases). CDR3 size: 16 residues. CDR1 and CDR2 from the germline V gene are SGHRS and YFSETQ. V was pared by 1 base and J by 0 bases, with 13 bases between. CDR3 amino acids: CASSLTGSTMNTEAFF. CDR3 nucleotide sequence: TGCGCCAGCAGCTTGACAGGGTCGACCATGAACACTGAAGCTTTCTTT. Based on the CDR3 plus reference TRBV5-1 and TRBJ1-1, the full variable domain is KAGVTQTPRYLIKTRGQQVTLSCSPISGHRSVSWYQQTPGQGLQFLFEYFSETQRNKGNFPGRFSGRQFSNSRSEMNVSTLELGDSALYLCASSLTGSTMNTEAFFGQGTRLTVV.

The V gene is TRBV6-5, the J gene TRBJ1-2; D gene uncertain. V gave up 2 bases and J gave up 4 bases, with 8 bases separating them. Germline assignment: CDR1 MNHEY and CDR2 SVGAGI. This CDR3 region has 13 residues. The CDR3 DNA follows: TGTGCCAGCAGTTACCGGACTAGCTATGGCTACACCTTC. As protein: CASSYRTSYGYTF.

The sample holds one count of this clone. V gene TRBV7-9 combines with J gene TRBJ2-7, with TRBD2 identical over 10 bases. CDR1 and CDR2 from the germline V gene are SEHNR and FQNEAQ (reference sequence). The ends lost 5 bases at V and 3 bases at J; junction bases unmatched: 10. CDR3 length: 16 residues. The CDR3 DNA reads as TGTGCCAGCAGCCCCGACGGGACTAGCGAGCACTACGAGCAGTACTTC. This translates into CASSPDGTSEHYEQYF.

This chain uses TRBV7-2 with TRBJ2-1; 12 nucleotides line up with TRBD2. CDR1 SGHTA and CDR2 FQGNSA come from the germline V gene. V was pared by 2 bases and J by 8 bases, with 16 bases of the junction left unmatched. The CDR3 contains 19 residues. Written as DNA, the CDR3 is TGTGCCAGCAGCTTAAGTTCTAGCGGGGGGGTTAAGGCTTTGGATGAGCAGTTCTTC. Amino acid sequence: CASSLSSSGGVKALDEQFF.

This clone was seen just once. The chain joins TRBV5-4 to TRBJ2-3, with 10 bases identical to TRBD1. The CDR3 covers 16 residues. J gave up 7 bases and V 7 bases, and 15 bases lay outside the gene matches. CDR1 is SGHNT, CDR2 YYREEE, per germline (reference sequence). The CDR3 sequence: CASSIDRGPSIYTQYF. CDR3 sequence (DNA): TGTGCCAGCTCGATTGACAGGGGGCCATCGATTTATACGCAGTATTTT.

The chain couples TRBV4-2 to TRBJ2-6; 8 bases line up with TRBD1. The germline V gene has CDR1 LGHNA and CDR2 YNFKEQ. The junction had 20 bases not matched to a gene; V was cut back by 6 bases and J by 4 bases. The CDR3 is 20 amino acids. The CDR3 DNA sequence: TGTGCCAGCAGGAAATACCAACACCCCGACAGGGGTTCCGGGGCCAACGTCCTGACTTTC. It codes for CASRKYQHPDRGSGANVLTF.

The gene calls are TRBV7-2 and TRBJ1-2; 9 nucleotides align to TRBD1. The CDR3 is 15 amino acids. Germline-derived CDR1 and CDR2 are SGHTA and FQGNSA. Trimming removed 5 bases from V and 6 bases from J; junction bases left unmatched: 10. The CDR3 loop reads CASSGHTGGRDGYTF. CDR3 DNA sequence: TGTGCCAGCAGCGGACATACAGGGGGCAGGGATGGCTACACCTTC. Filled out from reference TRBV7-2 and TRBJ1-2, the complete variable domain reads GAGVSQSPSNKVTEKGKDVELRCDPISGHTALYWYRQSLGQGLEFLIYFQGNSAPDKSGLPSDRFSAERTGGSVSTLTIQRTQQEDSAVYLCASSGHTGGRDGYTFGSGTRLTVV.

The chain employs TRBV12-1 and TRBJ2-2; TRBD2, as called in the table, went unchecked against the DNA. TRBV12-1 corresponds to a pseudogene. The CDR3 has 17 residues. CDR3 protein: CASSFEVAGGLIGELFF. In DNA, the CDR3 is TGTGCCAGCAGCTTTGAGGTAGCGGGGGGGCTGATCGGGGAGCTGTTTTTT.

The J gene is TRBJ2-3, the V gene TRBV19; D gene uncertain. Germline CDR1 LNHDA, CDR2 SQIVND (reference sequence). There are 14 residues in the CDR3. Trimming removed 8 bases from V and 0 bases from J, with 12 bases in between. CDR3 amino acids: CASGPRASTDTQYF. In nucleotides, the CDR3 is TGTGCCAGTGGCCCTCGGGCGAGCACAGATACGCAGTATTTT.

CDR3 coding DNA: TGTGCCAGCAGTCGACTAGCGGGAGCCCTAACAGATACGCAGTATTTT. This sequence encodes CASSRLAGALTDTQYF. V gene TRBV28 combines with J gene TRBJ2-3, with TRBD2 identical over 12 bases. The V and J ends lost 5 bases and 3 bases, in that order; junction bases with no gene match: 6. Germline V CDR1 and CDR2: MDHEN, SYDVKM. The CDR3 runs 16 residues. The full variable domain, rest sourced from reference TRBV28 and TRBJ2-3, is DVKVTQSSRYLVKRTGEKVFLECVQDMDHENMFWYRQDPGLGLRLIYFSYDVKMKEKGDIPEGYSVSREKKERFSLILESASTNQTSMYLCASSRLAGALTDTQYFGPGTRLTVL.

The chain uses TRBV18 and TRBJ1-5, with 8 positions matching TRBD1. Germline lookup yields CDR1 KGHSH and CDR2 LQKENI. Trimming cost V 4 bases and J 4 bases; bases outside gene matches: 6. The CDR3 length is 15 residues. CDR3 DNA sequence: TGTGCCAGCTCACTCGACAGGGGCACTAATCAGCCCCAGCATTTT. It encodes CASSLDRGTNQPQHF.